The 14 T cell receptor beta chains below were found in one sample sequenced in a study of T cell responses to AZD1222 COVID-19 vaccine. Profiled with immunoSEQ multiplex PCR; TCRdb holds only in-frame clones, not every one. This sample has fewer than 120,000 clones, with just under 95% found just once. This specimen consisted of peripheral blood, obtained 28 days after the second AZD1222 dose. The receptors shown here come from an adult who received the AZD1222 COVID-19 vaccine.

This chain joins TRBV6-5 and TRBJ1-1; 7 nucleotides align to TRBD1. The CDR3 is 12 residues long. The germline V gene encodes CDR1 MNHEY and CDR2 SVGAGI. After removal of 8 bases from V and 4 bases from J, the junction contained 4 bases not matched to a gene. CDR3 coding DNA: TGTGCCAGCTCCAGGGGGTCCACTGAAGCTTTCTTT. Translated: CASSRGSTEAFF.

The J gene is TRBJ1-1, the V gene TRBV19; tentatively, D is TRBD1 (6 bases). V was clipped by 5 bases and J by 2 bases, with 12 bases between them. The CDR3 runs 14 residues. Germline loops: CDR1 LNHDA, CDR2 SQIVND (reference sequence). The CDR3 is CASSPRTDNTEAFF. The CDR3 DNA reads as TGTGCCAGTAGTCCCCGGACAGACAACACTGAAGCTTTCTTT.

The CDR3 region is CASSIRGDIVNGYTF. The CDR3 DNA reads as TGTGCCAGCAGTATACGCGGGGACATAGTTAATGGCTACACCTTC. This chain uses TRBV7-9 with TRBJ1-2, with D perhaps matching TRBD1 (6 bases). Germline V gene sequence: CDR1 SEHNR, CDR2 FQNEAQ (reference sequence). The CDR3 totals 15 residues. V was trimmed by 6 bases and J by 6 bases, leaving 20 bases between them.

V gene TRBV19 combines with J gene TRBJ1-2; a weak D match, TRBD1 (5 bases). The CDR3 contains 14 residues. V was shortened by 11 bases and J by 8 bases, with 24 bases between the two germline ends. The germline CDR1 and CDR2 sequences are LNHDA and SQIVND (reference sequence). The CDR3 DNA reads TGTGCCGCAGGGAGGGAATCGGATGTCTGGGGCTACACCTTC. It codes for CAAGRESDVWGYTF.

This rearrangement joins TRBV4-3 to TRBJ1-6, with D unclear. This CDR3 spans 13 amino acids. Germline CDR1 and CDR2: LGHNA and YSLEER. The ends were cut back, 1 base at V and 9 bases at J, with 7 bases in the middle. CDR3 sequence reads: CASSQVRGSPLHF. The CDR3 nucleotides read TGCGCCAGCAGCCAAGTACGGGGTTCACCCCTCCACTTT.

The chain couples TRBV20-1 to TRBJ2-7, with 7 nucleotides matching TRBD2. In germline, CDR1 is DFQATT, CDR2 SNEGSKA (reference sequence). The CDR3 has 11 residues. V lost 6 bases to trimming and J lost 5 bases; unmatched junction nucleotides: 4. CDR3 in amino acids: CSALGGDEQYF. CDR3 nucleotide sequence: TGCAGTGCCTTGGGGGGGGACGAGCAGTACTTC.

The chain uses TRBV20-1 and TRBJ1-2; D unresolved. CDR3 length equals 12 residues. CDR1 is DFQATT and CDR2 is SNEGSKA in the germline V gene (reference sequence). V lost 3 bases, J lost 7 bases, and 12 bases lay in between. CDR3 amino acids: CSASYYRFGYTF. The CDR3 DNA sequence: TGCAGTGCTAGTTACTACCGATTTGGCTACACCTTC.

This clone was seen a handful of times. The chain has TRBV7-9 and TRBJ1-2; TRBD1 might be the D (5 bases). V lost 5 bases and J lost 8, with 18 bases in between. Per germline, CDR1 SEHNR and CDR2 FQNEAQ (reference sequence). The CDR3 runs 14 residues. This chain's CDR3 is CASSLGAGPRGYTF. The CDR3 DNA is TGTGCCAGCAGCCTCGGGGCAGGGCCAAGGGGCTACACCTTC.

In this sample, this clone turned up once. The V call is TRBV4-1, the J call TRBJ1-1, with D maybe TRBD1 (5 bases). V was trimmed by 3 bases and J by 1 base, leaving 12 bases between them. Germline V lookup: CDR1 MGHRA, CDR2 YSYEKL. The CDR3 runs 15 residues. The CDR3 is CASSHFDRQNTEAFF. DNA of the CDR3: TGCGCCAGCAGCCACTTTGACAGACAGAACACTGAAGCTTTCTTT.

The chain is built from TRBV3-1 (or the pseudogene TRBV3-2) and TRBJ1-5; perhaps TRBD1 as D (5 bases). Germline lookup yields CDR1 LGHDT and CDR2 YNNKEL (reference sequence). The CDR3 loop spans 15 amino acids. The V end was cut by 0 bases, the J end by 4 bases, with 10 bases between. CDR3 residues: CASSQELAGNQPQHF. The CDR3 nucleotides read TGTGCCAGCAGCCAAGAACTGGCAGGGAATCAGCCCCAGCATTTT.

The sample holds one count of this clone. The J gene is TRBJ1-1, the V gene TRBV3-1 (or the pseudogene TRBV3-2); D remains ambiguous. With 2 bases removed from V and 4 bases from J, the gap between germline ends came to 11 bases. The CDR3 runs 14 residues. From germline, CDR1 is LGHDT and CDR2 YNNKEL (reference sequence). The CDR3 DNA follows: TGTGCCAGCAGCCAAAAGAAGTTTGGCACTGAAGCTTTCTTT. This codes for CASSQKKFGTEAFF.

This clone was recorded once. The J gene is TRBJ2-2, the V gene TRBV2; 7 positions match TRBD1. The ends lost 8 bases at V and 7 bases at J; junction bases unmatched: 10. CDR1 SNHLY and CDR2 FYNNEI come from the germline V gene. CDR3 length equals 14 residues. The CDR3 DNA reads TGTGCCAGCCACCTACAGGGGATGGTCGGGGAGCTGTTTTTT. Protein sequence: CASHLQGMVGELFF.

The chain is built from TRBV11-3 and TRBJ2-1; TRBD2 matches 12 bases. V dropped 5 bases and J dropped 6; count of bases not matched to a gene: 5. The CDR3 sequence is 15 residues long. Germline loops: CDR1 SGHNT, CDR2 YENEEA. The CDR3 spells CASSRRTSGANEQFF. CDR3 DNA sequence: TGTGCCAGCAGCCGAAGGACTAGCGGGGCCAATGAGCAGTTCTTC.

The chain recombines TRBV7-3 with TRBJ1-1; D remains ambiguous. V was trimmed by 2 bases and J by 7 bases, leaving 8 bases between them. CDR1 is SGHTA, CDR2 FQGTGA, per germline. The CDR3 runs 12 residues. In DNA, the CDR3 is TGTGCCAGCAGCTTAGGGCTGGGTGAAGCTTTCTTT. This sequence encodes CASSLGLGEAFF.